The sample holds a few counts of the clone carrying this T cell receptor beta chain. The antigen is undetermined. This sample is part of a study of early T cells in non-severe SARS-CoV-2 infection. Study background: Unpaired chains resulted from sequencing bulk RNA of unsorted whole blood.

This CDR3 comprises 14 residues. Trimming took 10 bases from V and 6 from J; bases not matched to a gene: 5. Germline CDR1 ENHRY, CDR2 SYGVKD. The study, taken as a whole, reports: VDJdb matches were skewed toward anti-spike CD8 T cell responses.

Individual cDNA molecules were tagged with unique molecular identifiers. TCRdb ran MiXCR on the 5' RACE reads and lists one entry per CDR3 protein. The table records tens of thousands of distinct CDR3 sequences, around 10% of them present only once. The material sequenced was whole blood. The source is an adult who was a healthcare worker with PCR-confirmed SARS-CoV-2 infection or an uninfected control (not recorded which). The chain combines TRBV10-3 with TRBJ2-3; 15 bases map to TRBD2. The CDR3 sequence is CATLGTSGGDTQYF. CDR3 coding DNA: TGTGCCACGCTCGGGACTAGCGGGGGGGATACGCAGTATTTT.